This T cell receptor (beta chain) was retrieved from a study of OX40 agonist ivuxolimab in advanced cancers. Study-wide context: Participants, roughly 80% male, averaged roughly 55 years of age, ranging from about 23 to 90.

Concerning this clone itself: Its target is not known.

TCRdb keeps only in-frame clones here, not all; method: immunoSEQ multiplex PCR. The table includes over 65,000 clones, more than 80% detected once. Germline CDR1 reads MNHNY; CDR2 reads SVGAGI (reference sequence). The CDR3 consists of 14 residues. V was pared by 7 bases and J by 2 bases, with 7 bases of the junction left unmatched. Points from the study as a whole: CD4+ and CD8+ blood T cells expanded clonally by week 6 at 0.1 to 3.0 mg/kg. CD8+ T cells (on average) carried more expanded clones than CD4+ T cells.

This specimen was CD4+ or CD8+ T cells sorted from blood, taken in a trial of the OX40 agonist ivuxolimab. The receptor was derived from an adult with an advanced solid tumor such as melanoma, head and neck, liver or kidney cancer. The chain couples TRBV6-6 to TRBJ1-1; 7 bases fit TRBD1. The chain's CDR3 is CASTRDSLNTEAFF. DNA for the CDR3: TGTGCCAGCACACGGGACAGTTTAAACACTGAAGCTTTCTTT.